The T cell receptor beta chain described here comes from a study of T cell repertoires in cytomegalovirus infection. Study-level information: A matching HLA type, together with CMV infection, was signaled by public TCR beta signatures. General study findings and limits: In two of eight donors, the top clonotype was HLA-C-restricted CMV-specific.

TCRdb ran MiXCR on the reads and lists one entry per CDR3 protein. The sample shows 230,000 or so distinct CDR3 sequences, about 39% of them seen only once. As regards this clonotype: What it recognizes is unknown. At one of its ends the junction is not consistent with the germline gene, which may arise from a read error.

This CDR3 comprises 15 residues. Germline CDR1 MNHNS, CDR2 SASEGT. The sample here was CD8+ T cells from cultured PBMCs, taken from culture after CMV antigen stimulation. V gene TRBV6-1 combines with J gene TRBJ1-6; D uncertain. The receptor was derived from a human donor in good health (CMV status not recorded). Some clones in this sample may be carry-over from other donors' samples. The CDR3 DNA is TGTGCCAGAAGTGAAGCAGCGTGGAATAATTCACCCCTCCACTTT. As protein: CARSEAAWNNSPLHF.